A single sample gave rise to the 14 T cell receptor beta chains below, sequenced in a study of cytomegalovirus exposure and HLA in healthy donors. PCR was performed using 60 Vbeta and 13 Jbeta primers. Libraries were prepared by immunoSEQ multiplex PCR; TCRdb keeps only in-frame clonotypes and omits some of them. The sample's table shows about 40,000 clones. Sequences were obtained from PBMCs. The receptors derive from a male donor in good health and CMV-seronegative.

The chain joins TRBV5-1 to TRBJ2-3; 9 bases agree with TRBD2. The V and J ends lost 0 bases and 5 bases, in that order; junction bases with no gene match: 1. The germline gives CDR1 SGHRS, CDR2 YFSETQ. The length of the CDR3 is 14 residues. CDR3: CASSLVAGVDTQYF. Written as DNA, the CDR3 is TGCGCCAGCAGCTTGGTAGCGGGGGTAGATACGCAGTATTTT.

This sequence joins TRBV6-1 and TRBJ2-7, with D possibly TRBD2 on 5 matching bases. The CDR3 runs 14 residues. Germline V CDR1 and CDR2: MNHNS, SASEGT. V was clipped by 6 bases and J by 3 bases, with 15 bases between them. The CDR3 reads CASRSSVGGYEQYF. In DNA, the CDR3 is TGTGCCAGCAGAAGTTCGGTCGGAGGCTACGAGCAGTACTTC.

The chain couples TRBV6-5 to TRBJ1-5; TRBD1 is a possible D gene (5 bases). Trimming took 5 bases from V and 0 from J, leaving 11 bases between them. The CDR3 is made up of 15 amino acids. Looked up from germline, CDR1 is MNHEY and CDR2 is SVGAGI. The CDR3 loop is CASSPGTLSNQPQHF. The DNA for the CDR3 is TGTGCCAGCAGTCCCGGGACTCTTAGCAATCAGCCCCAGCATTTT.

The chain carries TRBV5-4 and TRBJ1-1; TRBD1 agrees at 8 bases. The length of the CDR3 is 15 residues. Losses at the gene ends were 3 bases for V and 7 bases for J; bases not matched to a gene: 11. Looked up from germline, CDR1 is SGHNT and CDR2 is YYREEE (reference sequence). The CDR3 nucleotides are TGTGCCAGCAGCTCCTACGGGACAGGCCGCCTTGAAGCTTTCTTT. Translated, it gives CASSSYGTGRLEAFF.

V gene TRBV4-1 combines with J gene TRBJ2-7; 9 bases map to TRBD2. Germline values: CDR1 MGHRA, CDR2 YSYEKL. V lost 1 base to trimming and J lost 3 bases; unmatched junction nucleotides: 7. The length of the CDR3 is 16 residues. CDR3 bases: TGCGCCAGCAGCCAAGGACGATCTAGCGGGATCTACGAGCAGTACTTC. Translated, it gives CASSQGRSSGIYEQYF.

The chain joins TRBV4-1 to TRBJ2-5; no clear D gene. Trimming shortened V by 1 base and J by 5 bases, and 14 bases separated the two germline ends. The CDR3 sequence is 15 residues long. Germline V lookup: CDR1 MGHRA, CDR2 YSYEKL. CDR3 coding DNA: TGCGCCAGCAGCCAAGCAGTAGGTTCCGGGGAGACCCAGTACTTC. It codes for CASSQAVGSGETQYF.

The rearrangement links TRBV14 to TRBJ1-2; D gene uncertain. CDR1 SGHDN and CDR2 FVKESK come from the germline V gene. The V end lost 5 bases, the J end lost 0 bases, and 7 bases lay between the germline ends. The CDR3 covers 13 residues. The CDR3 loop is CASSSGTNYGYTF. In nucleotides, the CDR3 is TGTGCCAGCAGCTCCGGGACTAACTATGGCTACACCTTC. The full variable domain, in which reference TRBV14 and TRBJ1-2 provide the parts outside the CDR3, is EAGVTQFPSHSVIEKGQTVTLRCDPISGHDNLYWYRRVMGKEIKFLLHFVKESKQDESGMPNNRFLAERTGGTYSTLKVQPAELEDSGVYFCASSSGTNYGYTFGSGTRLTVV.

The gene calls are TRBV18 and TRBJ2-5; TRBD2 matches at 13 bases. The germline CDR1 and CDR2 sequences are KGHSH and LQKENI. The CDR3 has 14 residues. The V and J ends lost 8 bases and 1 base, in that order; junction bases with no gene match: 1. The CDR3 sequence: CASGLAGAQETQYF. As DNA, the CDR3 is TGTGCCAGCGGACTAGCGGGGGCCCAAGAGACCCAGTACTTC.

This chain joins TRBV30 and TRBJ1-2, with 9 nucleotides matching TRBD1. There are 14 residues in the CDR3. V was clipped by 1 base and J by 8 bases; unmatched bases: 8. The germline V gene has CDR1 GTSNPN and CDR2 SVGIG (reference sequence). The CDR3 loop reads CAWSDAGQGLGYTF. In DNA, the CDR3 is TGTGCCTGGAGTGACGCGGGACAGGGACTAGGCTACACCTTC. The full variable domain, rest sourced from reference TRBV30 and TRBJ1-2, is SQTIHQWPATLVQPVGSPLSLECTVEGTSNPNLYWYRQAAGRGLQLLFYSVGIGQISSEVPQNLSASRPQDRQFILSSKKLLLSDSGFYLCAWSDAGQGLGYTFGSGTRLTVV.

The chain recombines TRBV9 with TRBJ2-7; D might be TRBD1 (6 bases). The CDR3 loop spans 16 amino acids. V was clipped by 2 bases and J by 0 bases, with 15 bases between them. Germline assignment: CDR1 SGDLS and CDR2 YYNGEE. The CDR3 region has the DNA TGTGCCAGCAGCGTCATGACAGGCTACCCCTCCTACGAGCAGTACTTC. This encodes CASSVMTGYPSYEQYF.

This rearrangement joins TRBV14 to TRBJ2-1; D may be TRBD2 (5 bases). The V end was cut by 2 bases, the J end by 2 bases, with 16 bases between. There are 17 residues in the CDR3. The germline V gene encodes CDR1 SGHDN and CDR2 FVKESK. In DNA form, the CDR3 reads TGTGCCAGCAGCCAACCCGTTGGAAGCGGAGCCTACAATGAGCAGTTCTTC. Protein product: CASSQPVGSGAYNEQFF.

The J gene is TRBJ1-2, the V gene TRBV6-1; unclear D gene. The CDR3 sequence is 17 residues long. Germline V gene lookup returns CDR1 MNHNS and CDR2 SASEGT. Between the trimmed V and J ends, which lost 1 base and 1 base, there was a span of 16 bases. Written as DNA, the CDR3 is TGTGCCAGCAGTGAAGATCGGGAGGGAGATGGTAACTATGGCTACACCTTC. Its protein product is CASSEDREGDGNYGYTF.

The rearrangement uses TRBV30 and TRBJ1-2; D not resolved. V was shortened by 2 bases and J by 0 bases, with 4 bases between the two germline ends. Germline V gives CDR1 GTSNPN, CDR2 SVGIG (reference sequence). This CDR3 contains 12 residues. Here the CDR3 reads CAWSLSNYGYTF. DNA for the CDR3: TGTGCCTGGAGTCTTTCTAACTATGGCTACACCTTC. The full variable domain, its missing parts supplied by reference TRBV30 and TRBJ1-2, is SQTIHQWPATLVQPVGSPLSLECTVEGTSNPNLYWYRQAAGRGLQLLFYSVGIGQISSEVPQNLSASRPQDRQFILSSKKLLLSDSGFYLCAWSLSNYGYTFGSGTRLTVV.

The genes are TRBV6-5 and TRBJ1-2; D is possibly TRBD1 (6 bases). The CDR3 is made up of 13 amino acids. Trimming shortened V by 7 bases and J by 8 bases, and 17 bases separated the two germline ends. CDR1 is MNHEY, CDR2 SVGAGI, per germline. The CDR3 DNA reads as TGTGCCAGCACCCCGGGACAATTGCGCGGCTACACCTTC. Protein sequence: CASTPGQLRGYTF.